This TCR beta chain came from a study of blood T cells in healthy people across ages. Regarding the study as a whole: The study could not conclusively compare naive and antigen-experienced cells, given its unsorted PBMCs. Naive CD4+ cells and diversity were both higher in long-lived donors than in aged donors. Considered underestimates were the diversity estimates obtained from one million T cells.

Primed by a sample-barcoded 5' primer and a J-beta primer mix, a second PCR proceeded for 7 to 11 cycles. TCRdb passed the 5' RACE reads through MiXCR, listing each CDR3 protein once. The sample shows about a million distinct CDR3 sequences, about 48% of them seen only once. Trimming cost V 1 base and J 7 bases, with 7 bases left between them. CDR1 is MGHRA, CDR2 YSYEKL, per germline. CDR3 length: 13 amino acids. Comments on this clonotype: Its specificity is not known.

The receptor comes from a man aged 25-45 years in good health. The chain employs TRBV4-1 and TRBJ1-4; D is ambiguous. The sequenced sample was blood. The CDR3 sequence is CASSQVYTEKLFF. CDR3 DNA: TGCGCCAGCAGCCAAGTGTATACTGAAAAACTGTTTTTT.